This entry describes one T cell receptor (beta chain). These data belong to a study of T cell repertoires in ileal Crohn's disease. As for time point: neoterminal ileum biopsy at postoperative endoscopy, about 6 months after surgery. The assay was immunoSEQ multiplex PCR, and TCRdb's table has in-frame clones only and misses some. This table holds roughly 62,000 clones, around 90% found once. After removal of 6 bases from V and 5 bases from J, the junction contained 13 bases not matched to a gene. In germline, CDR1 is SGHTA, CDR2 FQGNSA. The CDR3 totals 17 residues. The clonotype was recovered from an adult with Crohn's disease. The chain recombines TRBV7-2 with TRBJ2-1; TRBD2 aligns across 10 bases. The sample comprised ileal tissue. In DNA form, the CDR3 reads TGTGCCAGCAGTACCCTAGGTAGCGGGAGGATGAACAATGAGCAGTTCTTC. This sequence encodes CASSTLGSGRMNNEQFF.